This entry lists 16 T cell receptor beta chains sequenced from one sample in a study of OX40 agonist ivuxolimab in advanced cancers. The data were produced by immunoSEQ multiplex PCR, yet TCRdb's version contains in-frame clones alone and is incomplete. The table has tens of thousands of clones, 75% to 90% seen once. Sequenced here: CD4+ or CD8+ T cells sorted from blood, sampled in a trial of the OX40 agonist ivuxolimab. The receptors come from an adult with an advanced solid tumor such as melanoma, head and neck, liver or kidney cancer.

This rearrangement joins TRBV18 to TRBJ1-2; 7 bases match TRBD1. The CDR3 is made up of 14 amino acids. CDR1 is KGHSH and CDR2 is LQKENI in the germline V gene. The ends lost 1 base at V and 8 bases at J; junction bases unmatched: 7. The CDR3 sequence is CASSPQGAKEGYTF. The CDR3 DNA reads as TGTGCCAGCTCACCACAGGGGGCTAAGGAGGGCTACACCTTC.

The chain carries TRBV28 and TRBJ1-4; D unresolved. From germline, CDR1 is MDHEN and CDR2 SYDVKM. Deletions cut 2 bases from V and 8 bases from J, with 18 bases between. The CDR3 has 16 residues. DNA for the CDR3: TGTGCCAGCAGTTTACTGAGCAAACCCCTGGGCGAAAAACTGTTTTTT. Its translation is CASSLLSKPLGEKLFF.

V gene TRBV2 combines with J gene TRBJ1-2, with 12 bases aligning to TRBD1. V dropped 3 bases and J dropped 8; count of bases not matched to a gene: 4. Looked up from germline, CDR1 is SNHLY and CDR2 is FYNNEI. The CDR3 totals 14 residues. The CDR3 region has the DNA TGTGCCAGCAGTGAGGGACAGGGGGCGCGGGGCTACACCTTC. Translated, it gives CASSEGQGARGYTF. The whole variable domain, remainder taken from reference TRBV2 and TRBJ1-2, is EPEVTQTPSHQVTQMGQEVILRCVPISNHLYFYWYRQILGQKVEFLVSFYNNEISEKSEIFDDQFSVERPDGSNFTLKIRSTKLEDSAMYFCASSEGQGARGYTFGSGTRLTVV.

The CDR3, as DNA: TGTGCCAGCATTCGGACTAGCGGGGACAATGAGCAGTTCTTC. Protein product: CASIRTSGDNEQFF. The rearrangement joins TRBV2 to TRBJ2-1; 12 bases map to TRBD2. The V segment lost 7 bases and the J segment 5 bases; nucleotides outside the gene matches: 3. The CDR3 runs to 14 residues. CDR1 is SNHLY, CDR2 FYNNEI, per germline.

There are a few counts of this clone. The chain has TRBV19 and TRBJ2-5, with 11 bases fitting TRBD2. CDR3 length equals 15 residues. The junction had 2 bases not matched to a gene; V was cut back by 4 bases and J by 1 base. Germline CDR1 and CDR2: LNHDA and SQIVND (reference sequence). In DNA, the CDR3 is TGTGCCAGTAGTAGACTAGCGGGGCTCCAAGAGACCCAGTACTTC. Amino acid sequence: CASSRLAGLQETQYF.

The sample holds one count of this clone. The chain carries TRBV4-1 and TRBJ2-4; D may match TRBD1 or TRBD2 (5 bases each). The CDR3 totals 15 residues. V lost 1 base and J lost 5, with 12 bases in between. Germline CDR1 and CDR2: MGHRA and YSYEKL. The CDR3 protein is CASSQATGTENIQYF. CDR3 nucleotide sequence: TGCGCCAGCAGCCAAGCGACCGGGACGGAAAACATTCAGTACTTC.

This chain joins TRBV4-3 and TRBJ2-1; perhaps TRBD2 as D (7 bases). V was clipped by 5 bases and J by 5 bases, with 16 bases between them. The V gene's germline CDR1 is LGHNA and CDR2 YSLEER. The CDR3 is 15 amino acids. The CDR3 region has the DNA TGCGCCAGCAGCGCTGGGCGGGGGCCACACAATGAGCAGTTCTTC. Protein sequence: CASSAGRGPHNEQFF.

This clone was seen only once. The chain employs TRBV28 and TRBJ2-1; no definite D call. CDR3 size: 12 residues. The germline gives CDR1 MDHEN, CDR2 SYDVKM. Trimming stripped 6 bases from V and 4 bases from J, with 7 bases between. Here the CDR3 DNA reads TGTGCCAGCAGCGGGTCTTACAATGAGCAGTTCTTC. Translation: CASSGSYNEQFF.

In this sample, this clone turned up once. The chain links TRBV4-2 to TRBJ2-1; 8 positions agree with TRBD2. This CDR3 region has 16 residues. Germline V gives CDR1 LGHNA, CDR2 YNFKEQ. V was pared by 1 base and J by 6 bases, with 8 bases of the junction left unmatched. In DNA, the CDR3 is TGTGCCAGCAGCCAAGTGTCCCAGCGGGAGCGCAATGAGCAGTTCTTC. This codes for CASSQVSQRERNEQFF.

The J gene is TRBJ2-5, the V gene TRBV9; tentatively, D is TRBD1 or TRBD2 (5 bases each). With 0 bases removed from V and 3 bases from J, the gap between germline ends came to 9 bases. Germline V CDR1 and CDR2: SGDLS, YYNGEE. There are 14 residues in the CDR3. As DNA, the CDR3 is TGTGCCAGCAGCGTAGGGGGGTTTAAAGAGACCCAGTACTTC. As protein: CASSVGGFKETQYF.

J is TRBJ2-1 and V is TRBV10-3; no reliable D call. Trimming took off 6 bases at V and 2 bases at J, with 11 bases between the two ends. This CDR3 comprises 14 residues. The germline V gene has CDR1 ENHRY and CDR2 SYGVKD. The CDR3 DNA reads as TGTGCCATCAGCCCCGATCTTCCCTACAATGAGCAGTTCTTC. Residues: CAISPDLPYNEQFF.

V and J are TRBV19 and TRBJ1-1; the D gene is possibly TRBD1 (6 bases). The V end was cut by 1 base, the J end by 10 bases, with 13 bases between. This CDR3 has 13 residues. In germline, CDR1 is LNHDA, CDR2 SQIVND (reference sequence). In nucleotides, the CDR3 is TGTGCCAGTAGTATAGCAGGGGCTTGGACAGCTTTCTTT. Its protein is CASSIAGAWTAFF.

This rearrangement joins TRBV27 to TRBJ2-2, with D possibly matching TRBD2 (7 bases). With 5 bases removed from V and 8 bases from J, the gap between germline ends came to 15 bases. Germline assignment: CDR1 MNHEY and CDR2 SMNVEV (reference sequence). The CDR3 is 14 amino acids. The CDR3 sequence is CASSRGALEGELFF. The CDR3 DNA reads as TGTGCCAGCAGTCGGGGGGCTCTGGAGGGGGAGCTGTTTTTT.

This chain joins TRBV7-8 and TRBJ2-4; a weak D match, TRBD1 (5 bases). Trimming took 1 base from V and 1 from J, leaving 14 bases between them. The CDR3 runs to 17 residues. Germline assignment: CDR1 SGHVS and CDR2 FQNEAQ. The CDR3 DNA is TGTGCCAGCAGCTTAGATTCAGGGCAGTGGGCCAAAAACATTCAGTACTTC. It yields the protein CASSLDSGQWAKNIQYF.

V gene TRBV7-3 combines with J gene TRBJ2-6; 8 bases are a match to TRBD1. The ends lost 5 bases at V and 0 bases at J; junction bases unmatched: 9. CDR1 SGHTA and CDR2 FQGTGA come from the germline V gene. This CDR3 spans 18 amino acids. The chain's CDR3 is CASSPTGDARSGANVLTF. The DNA of the CDR3 is TGTGCCAGCAGCCCGACAGGGGACGCTCGCTCTGGGGCCAACGTCCTGACTTTC.

This sequence joins TRBV29-1 and TRBJ2-7, with no clear D. V shed 5 bases and J shed 5 bases, with 16 bases lying between them. The germline V gene encodes CDR1 SQVTM and CDR2 ANQGSEA. The CDR3 contains 13 residues. This CDR3 is CSVKPSSRDEQYF. In DNA, the CDR3 is TGCAGCGTTAAACCCTCGAGCCGCGACGAGCAGTACTTC.